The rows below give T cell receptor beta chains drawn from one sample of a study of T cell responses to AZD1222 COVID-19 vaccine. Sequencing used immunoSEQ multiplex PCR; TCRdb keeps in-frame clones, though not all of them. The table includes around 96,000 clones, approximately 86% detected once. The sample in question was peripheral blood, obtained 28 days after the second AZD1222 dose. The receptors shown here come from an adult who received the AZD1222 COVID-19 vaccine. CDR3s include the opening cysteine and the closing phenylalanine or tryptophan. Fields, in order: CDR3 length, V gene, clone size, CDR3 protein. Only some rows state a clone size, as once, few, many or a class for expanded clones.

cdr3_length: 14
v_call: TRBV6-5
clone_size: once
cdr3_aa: CASRRGGIYNEQFF

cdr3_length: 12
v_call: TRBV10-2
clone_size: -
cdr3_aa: CASRDSNQPQHF

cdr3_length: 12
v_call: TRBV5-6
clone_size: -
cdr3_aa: CASSFLVDEQFF

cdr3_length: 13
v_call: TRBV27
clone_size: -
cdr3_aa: CASSFGGGSTQHF

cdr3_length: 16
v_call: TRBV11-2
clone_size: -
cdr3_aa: CASSLTGTRSGNEQFF

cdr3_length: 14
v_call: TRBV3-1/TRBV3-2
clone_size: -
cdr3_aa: CASSFWTGSGELFF

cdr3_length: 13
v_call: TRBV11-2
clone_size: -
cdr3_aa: CASSLGQNTEAFF

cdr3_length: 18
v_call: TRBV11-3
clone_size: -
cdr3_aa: CASSLTWGEGVPYNEQFF

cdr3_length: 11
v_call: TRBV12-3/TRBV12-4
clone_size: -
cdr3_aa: CASSAPRGQFF

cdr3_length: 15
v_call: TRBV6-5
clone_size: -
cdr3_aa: CASTPRSGANYGYTF

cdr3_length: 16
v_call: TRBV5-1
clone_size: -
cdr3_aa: CASSFVRLASYNEQFF